What follows is one T cell receptor (beta chain) and its context. V lost 6 bases and J lost 5; bases outside the gene matches: 8. The CDR3 has 14 amino acids. Germline V CDR1 and CDR2: MDHEN, SYDVKM. This sample stems from a study of shared clonotypes between healthy human individuals. At the level of the study: The donor pool was made up of a couple of women and a few men aged 18 to 49.

Donors were healthy HIV-negative adults without recently reported acute infections or vaccinations. The table came from immunoSEQ multiplex PCR; TCRdb's copy has only in-frame clones and leaves some out. The profile shows 400,000 to 500,000 clones, roughly 78% of them singletons. Sample: PBMCs. The gene calls are TRBV28 and TRBJ2-7, with 9 bases lining up with TRBD2. This TCR came from a middle-aged woman in good health. Some clones in this sample may be carry-over from other donors' samples. CDR3 DNA sequence: TGTGCCAGCAGCTATAGCGGGAGTCCCCACGAGCAGTACTTC. Protein product: CASSYSGSPHEQYF.